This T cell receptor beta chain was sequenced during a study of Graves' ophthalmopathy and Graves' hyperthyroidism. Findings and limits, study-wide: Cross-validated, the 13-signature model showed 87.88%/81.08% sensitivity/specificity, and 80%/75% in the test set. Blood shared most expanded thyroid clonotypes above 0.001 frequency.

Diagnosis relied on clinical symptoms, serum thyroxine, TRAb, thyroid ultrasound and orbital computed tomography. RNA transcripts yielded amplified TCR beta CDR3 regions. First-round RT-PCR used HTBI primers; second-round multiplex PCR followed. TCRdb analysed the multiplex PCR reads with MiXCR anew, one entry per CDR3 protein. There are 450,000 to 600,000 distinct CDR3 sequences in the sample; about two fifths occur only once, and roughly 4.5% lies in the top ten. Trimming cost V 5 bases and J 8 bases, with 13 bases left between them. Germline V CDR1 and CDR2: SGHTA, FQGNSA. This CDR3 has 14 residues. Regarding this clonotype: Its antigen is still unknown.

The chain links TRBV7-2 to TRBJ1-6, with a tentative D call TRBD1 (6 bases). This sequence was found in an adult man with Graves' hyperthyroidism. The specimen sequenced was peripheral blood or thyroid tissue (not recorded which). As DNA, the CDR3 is TGTGCCAGCAGCGACAGGACAGACCATTCACCCCTCCACTTT. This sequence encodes CASSDRTDHSPLHF.